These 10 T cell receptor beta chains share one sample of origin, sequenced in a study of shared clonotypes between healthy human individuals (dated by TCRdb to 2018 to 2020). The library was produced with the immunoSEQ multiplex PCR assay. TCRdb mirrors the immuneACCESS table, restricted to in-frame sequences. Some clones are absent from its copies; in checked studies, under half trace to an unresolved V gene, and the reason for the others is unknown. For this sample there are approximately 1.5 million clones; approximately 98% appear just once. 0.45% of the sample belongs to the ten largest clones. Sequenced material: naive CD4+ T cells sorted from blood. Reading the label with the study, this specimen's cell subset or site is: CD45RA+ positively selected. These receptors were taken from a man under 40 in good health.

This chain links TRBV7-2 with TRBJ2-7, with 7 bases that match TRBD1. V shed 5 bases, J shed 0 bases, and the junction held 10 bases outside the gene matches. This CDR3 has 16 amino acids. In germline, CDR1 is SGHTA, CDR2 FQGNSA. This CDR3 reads CASSLAPTGTSYEQYF. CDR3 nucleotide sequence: TGTGCCAGCAGCCTTGCCCCGACAGGGACCTCCTACGAGCAGTACTTC.

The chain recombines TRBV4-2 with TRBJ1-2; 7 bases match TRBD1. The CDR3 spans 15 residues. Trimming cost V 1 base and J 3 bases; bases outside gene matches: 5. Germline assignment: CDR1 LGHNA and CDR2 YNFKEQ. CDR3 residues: CASSQVRQGDYGYTF. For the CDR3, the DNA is TGTGCCAGCAGCCAAGTACGACAGGGAGACTATGGCTACACCTTC.

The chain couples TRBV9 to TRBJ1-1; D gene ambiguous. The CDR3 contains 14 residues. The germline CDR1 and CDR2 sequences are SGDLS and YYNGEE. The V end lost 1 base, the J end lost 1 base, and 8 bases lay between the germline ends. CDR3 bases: TGTGCCAGCAGCGTATATCTGGAGAACACTGAAGCTTTCTTT. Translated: CASSVYLENTEAFF.

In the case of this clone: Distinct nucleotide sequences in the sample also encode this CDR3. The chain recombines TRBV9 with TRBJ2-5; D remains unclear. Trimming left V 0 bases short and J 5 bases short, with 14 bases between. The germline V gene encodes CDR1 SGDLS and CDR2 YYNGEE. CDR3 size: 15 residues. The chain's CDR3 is CASSVGGPEGETQYF. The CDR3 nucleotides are TGTGCCAGCAGCGTAGGCGGTCCGGAAGGCGAGACCCAGTACTTC.

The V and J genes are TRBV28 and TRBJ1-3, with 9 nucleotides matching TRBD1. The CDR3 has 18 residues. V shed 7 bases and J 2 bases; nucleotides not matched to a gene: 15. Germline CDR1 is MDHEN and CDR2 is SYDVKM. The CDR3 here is CASNPISGTGPTGNTIYF. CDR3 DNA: TGTGCCAGCAACCCTATAAGCGGGACAGGGCCTACTGGAAACACCATATATTTT. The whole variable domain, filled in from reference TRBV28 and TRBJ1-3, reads DVKVTQSSRYLVKRTGEKVFLECVQDMDHENMFWYRQDPGLGLRLIYFSYDVKMKEKGDIPEGYSVSREKKERFSLILESASTNQTSMYLCASNPISGTGPTGNTIYFGEGSWLTVV.

The CDR3 loop is CASSIARDRGYSGSYEQYF. As DNA, the CDR3 is TGTGCCAGTAGTATAGCCCGGGACAGGGGTTATAGCGGGAGCTACGAGCAGTACTTC. The chain carries TRBV19 and TRBJ2-7; tentative D call: TRBD1 (10 bases). The germline V gene has CDR1 LNHDA and CDR2 SQIVND (reference sequence). This CDR3 is built from 19 residues. V was clipped by 1 base and J by 3 bases, with 25 bases between them.

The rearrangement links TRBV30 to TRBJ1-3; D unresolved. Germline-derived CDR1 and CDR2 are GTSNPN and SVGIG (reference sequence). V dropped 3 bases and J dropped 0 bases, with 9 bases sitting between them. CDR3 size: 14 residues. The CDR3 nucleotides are TGTGCCTGGAGCATGGGAAACTCTGGAAACACCATATATTTT. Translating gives CAWSMGNSGNTIYF.

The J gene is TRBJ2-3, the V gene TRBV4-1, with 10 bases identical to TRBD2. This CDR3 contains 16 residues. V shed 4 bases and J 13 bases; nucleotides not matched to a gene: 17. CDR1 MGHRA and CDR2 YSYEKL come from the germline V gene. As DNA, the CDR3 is TGCGCCAGCAGCCCCCGGACTAGCGGCACTGAAACCGGAAAGTATTTT. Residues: CASSPRTSGTETGKYF.

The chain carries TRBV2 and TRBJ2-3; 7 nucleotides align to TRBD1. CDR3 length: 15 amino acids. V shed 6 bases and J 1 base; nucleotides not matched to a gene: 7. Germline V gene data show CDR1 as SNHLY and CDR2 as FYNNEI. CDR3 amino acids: CASRETGRGTDTQYF. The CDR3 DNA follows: TGTGCCAGCAGAGAGACAGGGAGAGGCACAGATACGCAGTATTTT. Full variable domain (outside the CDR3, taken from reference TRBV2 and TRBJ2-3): EPEVTQTPSHQVTQMGQEVILRCVPISNHLYFYWYRQILGQKVEFLVSFYNNEISEKSEIFDDQFSVERPDGSNFTLKIRSTKLEDSAMYFCASRETGRGTDTQYFGPGTRLTVL.

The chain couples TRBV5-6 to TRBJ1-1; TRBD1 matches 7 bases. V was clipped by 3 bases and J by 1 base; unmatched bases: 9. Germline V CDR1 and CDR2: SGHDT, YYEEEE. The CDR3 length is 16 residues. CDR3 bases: TGTGCCAGCAGCTCACCTACAGGGGACCCGAACACTGAAGCTTTCTTT. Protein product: CASSSPTGDPNTEAFF.